The subject of this entry is one TCR beta chain. Its target is unknown. Profiling relied on immunoSEQ multiplex PCR, and the TCRdb table lists in-frame clones only, not all of them. Here the sample spans approximately 350,000 clones, around 66% being singletons. This sample is drawn from a study of cytotoxic CD8 clonotypes in ibrutinib-treated CLL. Study context: After a median of 68 months, about 14 patients stayed remitted and approximately twelve progressed; responses had been partial in approximately 24 and complete in 2. General study results and limits: Stable or contracted on treatment, public clonotypes were also uncommon.

Germline CDR1 and CDR2: MNHNS and SASEGT. There are 15 residues in the CDR3. The junction had 10 bases not matched to a gene; V was cut back by 5 bases and J by 6 bases. Material: PBMCs, obtained after 36 months of ibrutinib treatment. V usage is TRBV6-1 and J usage is TRBJ2-7; TRBD1 matches at 10 bases. The receptor comes from a human donor with chronic lymphocytic leukemia. The CDR3 protein is CASSPRDRGRSEQYF. Written as DNA, the CDR3 is TGTGCCAGCAGTCCAAGGGACAGGGGAAGGAGCGAGCAGTACTTC.